Shown below are 26 T cell receptor beta chains from a single sample sequenced in a study of PD-1 blockade in classical Hodgkin lymphoma. Profiled with immunoSEQ multiplex PCR; TCRdb holds only in-frame clones, not every one. The sample gives about 20,000 clones, 80% of which show up once; approximately 7% is in the top ten. Noted time point: cycle 4 day 1 (C4D1), after five to seven weeks of nivolumab. The patients all showed relapse after autologous stem cell transplantation, while their brentuximab vedotin exposure varied. The sample consisted of peripheral blood mononuclear cells (PBMCs), taken before the fourth cycle of nivolumab. These receptors came from a human donor with classical Hodgkin lymphoma.

V gene TRBV29-1 combines with J gene TRBJ2-7; tentatively, D is TRBD2 (5 bases). Germline CDR1 SQVTM, CDR2 ANQGSEA. CDR3 size: 12 residues. V lost 6 bases to trimming and J lost 3 bases, with 12 bases between them. The CDR3 loop is CSVEGPNYEQYF. The CDR3 bases are TGCAGCGTCGAGGGCCCCAACTACGAGCAGTACTTC.

V gene TRBV6-6 combines with J gene TRBJ2-7, with D perhaps TRBD1 (7 bases). V was clipped by 0 bases and J by 8 bases, with 17 bases between them. The CDR3 loop spans 15 amino acids. Germline CDR1 is MNHNY and CDR2 is SVGAGI (reference sequence). The CDR3 DNA reads TGTGCCAGCAGTTACTCGGAGGCGGGACAGTTCAAGCAGTACTTC. Translating gives CASSYSEAGQFKQYF.

This clone appeared a few times. The rearrangement links TRBV6-5 to TRBJ1-6; no clear D gene. Per the germline V gene, CDR1 is MNHEY and CDR2 is SVGAGI. The CDR3 spans 16 residues. Trimming took off 0 bases at V and 9 bases at J, with 15 bases between the two ends. CDR3 region: CASSYSVSPGGSPLHF. The CDR3 DNA is TGTGCCAGCAGTTACTCCGTTTCTCCCGGCGGTTCACCCCTCCACTTT.

This clone occurred once. The chain is built from TRBV10-3 and TRBJ2-7; TRBD2 might be the D (5 bases). The V end was cut by 11 bases, the J end by 7 bases, with 15 bases between. Germline V gene data show CDR1 as ENHRY and CDR2 as SYGVKD. This CDR3 is 11 amino acids long. The DNA of the CDR3 is TGTGCCGGTGGTAGGACGGGGGAGCAGTACTTC. Amino acids: CAGGRTGEQYF.

J is TRBJ2-3 and V is TRBV19, with D perhaps TRBD1 (5 bases). Deletions cut 5 bases from V and 3 bases from J, with 12 bases between. From germline, CDR1 is LNHDA and CDR2 SQIVND (reference sequence). The CDR3 sequence is 14 residues long. CDR3 residues: CASSASAGTDTQYF. In DNA, the CDR3 is TGTGCCAGTAGTGCCTCCGCAGGGACAGATACGCAGTATTTT.

The rearrangement joins TRBV7-9 to TRBJ2-1; 14 nucleotides agree with TRBD2. CDR3 size: 16 residues. With V trimmed by 6 bases and J by 10 bases, 11 bases remained unmatched. Germline CDR1 SEHNR, CDR2 FQNEAQ (reference sequence). As DNA, the CDR3 is TGTGCCAGCAGTTATAGGGGACTAGCGGGGGAATTCGAGCAGTTCTTC. Translated, it gives CASSYRGLAGEFEQFF.

This clone is a singleton in its sample. The CDR3 here is CASSQENYGYTF. The DNA of the CDR3 is TGTGCCAGCAGCCAAGAGAACTATGGCTACACCTTC. The rearrangement uses TRBV14 and TRBJ1-2; D not resolved. V was trimmed by 0 bases and J by 2 bases, leaving 1 base between them. There are 12 residues in the CDR3. Germline lookup yields CDR1 SGHDN and CDR2 FVKESK.

The chain couples TRBV5-1 to TRBJ2-7; TRBD2 might be the D (6 bases). The CDR3 length is 14 residues. Germline V CDR1 and CDR2: SGHRS, YFSETQ. Trimming stripped 4 bases from V and 1 base from J, with 12 bases between. The CDR3 spells CASSPEGPSYEQYF. The CDR3 DNA reads TGCGCCAGCAGCCCGGAGGGGCCGTCCTACGAGCAGTACTTC. Drawing the rest from reference TRBV5-1 and TRBJ2-7, the complete variable domain is KAGVTQTPRYLIKTRGQQVTLSCSPISGHRSVSWYQQTPGQGLQFLFEYFSETQRNKGNFPGRFSGRQFSNSRSEMNVSTLELGDSALYLCASSPEGPSYEQYFGPGTRLTVT.

The chain carries TRBV19 and TRBJ1-2; TRBD1 matches 7 bases. The CDR3 extends over 11 amino acids. CDR1 and CDR2 (germline): LNHDA, SQIVND (reference sequence). With 3 bases clipped from V and 12 bases from J, the junction kept 4 bases outside the gene matches. The CDR3 sequence: CASSMGTEDTF. In DNA form, the CDR3 reads TGTGCCAGTAGTATGGGGACAGAAGACACCTTC. Supplemented by reference TRBV19 and TRBJ1-2, the full variable domain reads DGGITQSPKYLFRKEGQNVTLSCEQNLNHDAMYWYRQDPGQGLRLIYYSQIVNDFQKGDIAEGYSVSREKKESFPLTVTSAQKNPTAFYLCASSMGTEDTFGSGTRLTVV.

The chain uses TRBV5-1 and TRBJ1-1; D possibly corresponds to TRBD1 (6 bases). The CDR3 consists of 16 residues. Trimming pared 5 bases from V and 3 bases from J, leaving 20 bases between. The germline CDR1 and CDR2 sequences are SGHRS and YFSETQ. The CDR3 is CASRIQGRAGDTEAFF. DNA for the CDR3: TGCGCCAGCAGGATACAGGGCCGGGCGGGGGACACTGAAGCTTTCTTT.

J is TRBJ1-5 and V is TRBV27, with D maybe TRBD1 (5 bases). This CDR3 has 17 residues. Germline CDR1 and CDR2: MNHEY and SMNVEV (reference sequence). V was cut by 4 bases and J by 3 bases, with 19 bases left in between. CDR3 amino acids: CASSSQGQIDYNQPQHF. CDR3 in DNA: TGTGCCAGCAGTTCACAAGGACAAATAGATTACAATCAGCCCCAGCATTTT.

The chain carries TRBV5-6 and TRBJ2-1, with 11 positions matching TRBD1. V gave up 10 bases and J gave up 6 bases; unmatched junction bases: 21. CDR1 is SGHDT, CDR2 YYEEEE, per germline. CDR3 size: 18 residues. The CDR3 region has the DNA TGTGCCTCAAGGGGAAAAGGGACAGGGGGGTATCGTAGCAATGAGCAGTTCTTC. Translated: CASRGKGTGGYRSNEQFF.

V and J are TRBV5-1 and TRBJ1-4; D not certain. Germline CDR1 reads SGHRS; CDR2 reads YFSETQ. V gave up 4 bases and J gave up 7 bases, with 14 bases separating them. This CDR3 is built from 14 residues. The CDR3 DNA follows: TGCGCCAGCAGCCCACTGGCTGTAGGTGAAAAACTGTTTTTT. Amino acids: CASSPLAVGEKLFF.

The rearrangement joins TRBV7-3 to TRBJ2-2, with TRBD2 matching over 10 bases. The germline CDR1 and CDR2 sequences are SGHTA and FQGTGA. The junction had 12 bases not matched to a gene; V was cut back by 4 bases and J by 7 bases. This CDR3 comprises 17 residues. CDR3 DNA sequence: TGTGCCAGCAGCTATGAACCGACTAGCGGGTTGATCGGGGAGCTGTTTTTT. Its translation is CASSYEPTSGLIGELFF. Looking up the rest from reference TRBV7-3 and TRBJ2-2 gives the full variable domain: GAGVSQTPSNKVTEKGKYVELRCDPISGHTALYWYRQSLGQGPEFLIYFQGTGAADDSGLPNDRFFAVRPEGSVSTLKIQRTERGDSAVYLCASSYEPTSGLIGELFFGEGSRLTVL.

The V call is TRBV27, the J call TRBJ2-7; either TRBD1 or TRBD2 may fit D (5 bases each). V lost 5 bases and J lost 4, with 18 bases in between. In germline, CDR1 is MNHEY, CDR2 SMNVEV (reference sequence). The CDR3 extends over 15 amino acids. CDR3 residues: CASSTRPGRAYEQYF. CDR3 in DNA: TGTGCCAGCAGTACACGACCGGGACGTGCATACGAGCAGTACTTC.

This clone was seen a single time. This chain joins TRBV4-2 and TRBJ1-5; D is perhaps TRBD1 (5 bases). CDR3 length equals 16 residues. Deletions cut 0 bases from V and 7 bases from J, with 16 bases between. Germline CDR1 LGHNA, CDR2 YNFKEQ. This CDR3 is CASSQDRSRVDQPQHF. DNA of the CDR3: TGTGCCAGCAGCCAAGATCGGAGCAGGGTTGACCAGCCCCAGCATTTT.

The chain joins TRBV2 to TRBJ1-4; tentatively, D is TRBD1 (6 bases). The CDR3 runs to 14 residues. Germline V gives CDR1 SNHLY, CDR2 FYNNEI. Trimming cost V 6 bases and J 7 bases, with 15 bases left between them. CDR3 amino acids: CASRTERGGEKLFF. In nucleotides, the CDR3 is TGTGCCAGCAGGACTGAGAGGGGGGGTGAAAAACTGTTTTTT.

The DNA for the CDR3 is TGTGCCAGCAGCGCCTTTCTGGCTCGTACCTCTGGAAACACCATATATTTT. Residues: CASSAFLARTSGNTIYF. The chain has TRBV9 and TRBJ1-3; D gene unclear. Germline V CDR1 and CDR2: SGDLS, YYNGEE. V shed 3 bases and J shed 0 bases, with 16 bases lying between them. CDR3 length: 17 residues.

V and J are TRBV2 and TRBJ2-3; D might be TRBD2 (6 bases). Germline lookup yields CDR1 SNHLY and CDR2 FYNNEI. The V end lost 5 bases, the J end lost 4 bases, and 13 bases lay between the germline ends. This CDR3 is built from 14 residues. The CDR3 here is CASSYRPGADTQYF. Written as DNA, the CDR3 is TGTGCCAGCAGTTACCGGCCGGGGGCAGATACGCAGTATTTT. The whole variable domain, remainder taken from reference TRBV2 and TRBJ2-3, is EPEVTQTPSHQVTQMGQEVILRCVPISNHLYFYWYRQILGQKVEFLVSFYNNEISEKSEIFDDQFSVERPDGSNFTLKIRSTKLEDSAMYFCASSYRPGADTQYFGPGTRLTVL.

The chain has TRBV2 and TRBJ1-2; D unresolved. The V and J ends lost 4 bases and 3 bases respectively, with 9 bases between them. CDR1 is SNHLY, CDR2 FYNNEI, per germline. The CDR3 sequence is 13 residues long. CDR3 DNA sequence: TGTGCCAGCAGTGTAAGGCAGGACTATGGCTACACCTTC. Amino acid sequence: CASSVRQDYGYTF.

This clone came up once. The chain couples TRBV7-2 to TRBJ2-7, with a possible D match to TRBD2 (7 bases). The V gene's germline CDR1 is SGHTA and CDR2 FQGNSA. The V end lost 7 bases, the J end lost 0 bases, and 19 bases lay between the germline ends. This CDR3 has 16 residues. The CDR3 is CASTPRGGTSSYEQYF. CDR3 in DNA: TGTGCCAGCACCCCGAGGGGGGGCACAAGCTCCTACGAGCAGTACTTC.

The CDR3 reads CASSQDRGPSATDTQYF. CDR3 coding DNA: TGTGCCAGCAGCCAGGACAGGGGACCTTCCGCCACAGATACGCAGTATTTT. The chain uses TRBV13 and TRBJ2-3; 9 positions agree with TRBD1. Germline V gene lookup returns CDR1 PRHDT and CDR2 FYEKMQ (reference sequence). Trimming took 5 bases from V and 2 from J; bases not matched to a gene: 11. This CDR3 is 17 amino acids long.

The chain joins TRBV25-1 to TRBJ2-5; 7 bases map to TRBD1. V was pared by 1 base and J by 3 bases, with 8 bases of the junction left unmatched. CDR1 and CDR2 (germline): MGHDK, SYGVNS. The CDR3 length is 16 residues. CDR3 residues: CASSESGQPDKETQYF. The CDR3 bases are TGTGCCAGCAGTGAATCGGGACAGCCCGATAAAGAGACCCAGTACTTC.

The V and J genes are TRBV4-1 and TRBJ2-7, with D maybe TRBD1 (5 bases). The CDR3 totals 16 residues. The ends were cut back, 0 bases at V and 3 bases at J, with 15 bases in the middle. Germline V lookup: CDR1 MGHRA, CDR2 YSYEKL. Here the CDR3 reads CASSQDGVGDSYEQYF. CDR3 bases: TGCGCCAGCAGCCAAGATGGGGTGGGCGACAGCTACGAGCAGTACTTC.

The chain carries TRBV28 and TRBJ2-7; TRBD2 is a possible D gene (6 bases). Germline V lookup: CDR1 MDHEN, CDR2 SYDVKM. This CDR3 contains 14 residues. V lost 7 bases, J lost 2 bases, and 15 bases lay in between. This chain's CDR3 is CASTPGGMPYEQYF. CDR3 sequence (DNA): TGTGCCAGCACACCCGGGGGAATGCCCTACGAGCAGTACTTC. Supplemented by reference TRBV28 and TRBJ2-7, the full variable domain reads DVKVTQSSRYLVKRTGEKVFLECVQDMDHENMFWYRQDPGLGLRLIYFSYDVKMKEKGDIPEGYSVSREKKERFSLILESASTNQTSMYLCASTPGGMPYEQYFGPGTRLTVT.

CDR3 coding DNA: TGTGCCAGCAGTCCGTGGACAGGAGACTACGAGCAGTACTTC. Protein sequence: CASSPWTGDYEQYF. The V and J genes are TRBV28 and TRBJ2-7; 7 bases align to TRBD1. Germline V gene data show CDR1 as MDHEN and CDR2 as SYDVKM. CDR3 length equals 14 residues. Germline trimming cut 5 bases from V and 3 bases from J; bases unmatched to any gene: 7.